What follows is one TCR beta chain and its context. The target antigen is unknown. CDR1 MNHEY and CDR2 SVGAGI come from the germline V gene. Trimming pared 9 bases from V and 3 bases from J, leaving 17 bases between. The CDR3 consists of 14 residues. This record belongs to a study of T cell responses to AZD1222 COVID-19 vaccine. TCRdb keeps only in-frame clones here, not all; method: immunoSEQ multiplex PCR. Altogether about 170,000 clones are present, around 88% being singletons, with the ten largest covering approximately 1%. Whole-study results and caveats: Clonal diversity was possibly underestimated, and white British individuals and females predominated among donors.

This receptor was taken from an adult who received the AZD1222 COVID-19 vaccine. Material: peripheral blood, obtained 28 days after the second AZD1222 dose. The J gene is TRBJ1-1, the V gene TRBV6-5, with no clear D. In DNA, the CDR3 is TGTGCCAGTTTCGGCCCGAACGGGTACACTGAAGCTTTCTTT. Amino acid sequence: CASFGPNGYTEAFF.